This is a list of T cell receptor beta chains from one sample in a study of T cell clonotyping in hematopoietic cell transplantation. TCRdb's copy holds only in-frame clones and misses some; the assay was immunoSEQ multiplex PCR. The sample has 25,000 to 30,000 clones, 60% to 85% seen once. The sequenced sample was peripheral blood mononuclear cells, obtained before stem cell transplant. All receptors derive from a woman in her twenties or thirties with chronic myeloid leukemia. Some clones in this sample may be carry-over from other donors' samples. Both conserved end residues are part of each CDR3. Fields, in order: V gene, clone size, D gene, J gene, CDR3 protein, CDR3 DNA. D genes are given only for firm matches. Rows give clone size only sometimes, using once, few, many, or a class for an expanded clone.

TRBV4-1	.	TRBD1	TRBJ2-2	CASSQVIPGQGGTGELFF	TGCGCCAGCAGCCAAGTGATTCCGGGACAGGGAGGGACCGGGGAGCTGTTTTTT
TRBV27	.	TRBD1	TRBJ2-1	CASSFLPHRGRGGEQFF	TGTGCCAGCAGTTTCTTACCCCACAGGGGGCGCGGTGGTGAGCAGTTCTTC
TRBV6-1	.	TRBD1	TRBJ2-1	CASSENRGAYNEQFF	TGTGCCAGCAGTGAAAACAGGGGAGCCTACAATGAGCAGTTCTTC
TRBV10-1	.	.	TRBJ2-2	CASSELRGNVIGELFF	TGCGCCAGCAGTGAGTTGAGGGGCAATGTGATCGGGGAGCTGTTTTTT
TRBV6-5	.	TRBD1	TRBJ2-5	CASSYSSRQGAGTQYF	TGTGCCAGCAGTTACTCTTCCAGACAGGGGGCTGGGACCCAGTACTTC
TRBV13	.	TRBD1	TRBJ1-6	CASSSAGQLASPLHF	TGTGCCAGCAGCTCCGCGGGACAGCTGGCCTCACCCCTCCACTTT
TRBV29-1	.	.	TRBJ1-2	CSVLPLGYTNYGYTF	TGCAGCGTCTTACCCCTAGGCTATACTAACTATGGCTACACCTTC
TRBV20-1	.	TRBD1	TRBJ2-7	CSARDSYEQYF	TGCAGTGCTCGGGACAGCTACGAGCAGTACTTC
TRBV2	once	.	TRBJ1-5	CASSRDQPQHF	TGTGCCAGCAGCCGTGATCAGCCCCAGCATTTT
TRBV7-3	.	.	TRBJ1-1	CASSLTLGPNTEAFF	TGTGCCAGCAGCTTAACGTTAGGACCGAACACTGAAGCTTTCTTT
TRBV30	few	TRBD1	TRBJ1-5	CAWSGQPNQPQHF	TGTGCCTGGTCGGGACAGCCCAATCAGCCCCAGCATTTT
TRBV7-9	.	.	TRBJ1-2	CASSFSGVSYGYTF	TGTGCCAGCAGCTTTTCAGGGGTGAGCTATGGCTACACCTTC
TRBV10-3	.	TRBD1	TRBJ2-3	CASAGQGTDTQYF	TGTGCCTCTGCGGGACAGGGCACAGATACGCAGTATTTT
TRBV7-9	.	.	TRBJ2-2	CASSFLGGRNTGELFF	TGTGCCAGCAGCTTTTTAGGGGGGCGGAACACCGGGGAGCTGTTTTTT
TRBV7-3	.	.	TRBJ2-3	CASSISGLTTDTQYF	TGTGCCAGCAGCATATCGGGCCTAACCACAGATACGCAGTATTTT
TRBV6-5	medium-sized	.	TRBJ1-4	CASSYGGRGEKLFF	TGTGCCAGCAGTTACGGGGGCCGGGGTGAAAAACTGTTTTTT
TRBV7-2	.	TRBD2	TRBJ2-5	CASSLGAGVVGTQYF	TGTGCCAGCAGCTTAGGAGCGGGAGTAGTTGGGACCCAGTACTTC
TRBV4-2	few	.	TRBJ1-5	CASSQDARAEQPQHF	TGTGCCAGCAGCCAAGATGCCAGGGCAGAGCAGCCCCAGCATTTT
TRBV6-6	.	.	TRBJ1-5	CASNGQGYQPQHF	TGTGCCAGCAACGGGCAGGGTTATCAGCCCCAGCATTTT
TRBV16	.	.	TRBJ1-2	CASSHSTDYGYTF	TGTGCCAGCAGCCATTCGACTGATTATGGCTACACCTTC
TRBV30	.	.	TRBJ1-1	CALDPPGRTEAFF	TGTGCCTTAGACCCCCCGGGCCGGACTGAAGCTTTCTTT
TRBV29-1	.	.	TRBJ1-1	CSVWGVNTEAFF	TGCAGCGTTTGGGGGGTGAACACTGAAGCTTTCTTT
TRBV11-2	.	TRBD1	TRBJ1-4	CASSSRQGQWIREKLFF	TGTGCCAGCAGTTCCCGACAGGGGCAGTGGATACGTGAAAAACTGTTTTTT
TRBV30	.	.	TRBJ2-2	CAWSARQFTGELFF	TGTGCCTGGAGTGCCAGACAGTTCACCGGGGAGCTGTTTTTT
TRBV7-9	.	.	TRBJ2-2	CASSSGYTGELFF	TGTGCCAGCAGCTCAGGATACACCGGGGAGCTGTTTTTT
TRBV4-2	.	TRBD2	TRBJ2-7	CASSPAGLAGGPGYEQYF	TGTGCCAGCAGCCCCGCCGGACTAGCGGGGGGGCCTGGCTACGAGCAGTACTTC
TRBV25-1	.	TRBD1	TRBJ2-7	CASSDSGQGFYEQYF	TGTGCCAGCAGTGACTCGGGACAGGGGTTCTACGAGCAGTACTTC
TRBV28	.	TRBD1	TRBJ1-2	CASSFFRTGEGRGYTF	TGTGCCAGCAGTTTTTTCCGGACAGGGGAGGGGCGCGGCTACACCTTC
TRBV29-1	.	TRBD1	TRBJ1-5	CSGGQGYGQPQHF	TGCAGCGGAGGACAGGGGTACGGTCAGCCCCAGCATTTT
TRBV5-5	.	.	TRBJ2-3	CASSLPRGDTQYF	TGTGCCAGCAGCTTGCCTAGGGGGGATACGCAGTATTTT
TRBV30	.	.	TRBJ1-2	CAYQGGPFNYGYTF	TGTGCCTACCAAGGCGGGCCCTTTAACTATGGCTACACCTTC
TRBV19	.	.	TRBJ1-2	CASSSQGFGDGYTF	TGTGCCAGTAGTTCCCAGGGTTTTGGAGATGGCTACACCTTC
TRBV30	.	TRBD1	TRBJ1-5	CAWSVYRGSNQPQHF	TGTGCCTGGAGTGTATACAGGGGGAGCAATCAGCCCCAGCATTTT
TRBV20-1	few	.	TRBJ1-2	CSARDHRGYTF	TGCAGTGCTAGAGATCATCGTGGCTACACCTTC
TRBV5-1	.	.	TRBJ1-2	CASSLEARTGLGYTF	TGCGCCAGCAGCTTGGAGGCCCGTACGGGCCTTGGCTACACCTTC
TRBV7-8	.	TRBD2	TRBJ2-7	CASSLASGVLEQYF	TGTGCCAGCAGCTTAGCCAGCGGGGTACTCGAGCAGTACTTC
TRBV7-3	.	.	TRBJ2-7	CASSRGNGRNHEQYF	TGTGCCAGCAGCCGGGGAAATGGGAGAAACCACGAGCAGTACTTC
TRBV5-6	.	.	TRBJ1-2	CASSFQGVSGTF	TGTGCCAGCAGCTTTCAGGGCGTTTCTGGCACCTTC
TRBV7-3	.	.	TRBJ2-1	CASSTQGNEQFF	TGTGCCAGCAGCACCCAAGGCAATGAGCAGTTCTTC
TRBV11-2	.	.	TRBJ1-1	CASSRGRPNTEAFF	TGTGCCAGCAGCCGGGGACGGCCGAACACTGAAGCTTTCTTT
TRBV5-8	once	.	TRBJ1-1	CASSSDRRTEAFF	TGTGCCAGCAGTAGTGACAGGAGGACTGAAGCTTTCTTT
TRBV7-2	.	.	TRBJ2-3	CASSPARRVGTQYF	TGTGCCAGCAGCCCAGCTAGAAGAGTCGGTACGCAGTATTTT